This T cell receptor beta chain was sequenced during a study of T cells in Graves' hyperthyroidism and ophthalmopathy. The sample holds a few counts of this clonotype. Germline V gene data show CDR1 as MNHNY and CDR2 as SVGAGI (reference sequence). The CDR3 spans 15 residues. After removal of 2 bases from V and 8 bases from J, the junction contained 10 bases not matched to a gene. RNA transcripts yielded amplified TCR beta CDR3 regions. Carried out on the TCR CDR3, a first-round RT-PCR used the HTBI primer set. In TCRdb, the multiplex PCR reads were re-called with MiXCR into one record per CDR3 protein. The table has 490,000 or so distinct CDR3 sequences, roughly 23% seen once; the top ten hold about 53%.

This receptor was identified in a woman aged 70-85 years with Graves' ophthalmopathy. The V gene is TRBV6-6, the J gene TRBJ2-3, with 7 nucleotides matching TRBD2. What was sequenced was blood. The CDR3, as DNA: TGTGCCAGCAGTTACCGGGGGGAGGGACTCGCTACGCAGTATTTT. Encoded protein: CASSYRGEGLATQYF.